This is a list of T cell receptor beta chains from one sample in a study of Graves' ophthalmopathy and Graves' hyperthyroidism. TCRdb recomputed calls from the multiplex PCR reads with MiXCR, one row per CDR3 protein. The sample shows roughly 700,000 distinct CDR3 sequences, about 44% of them seen only once. Sequences were obtained from peripheral blood. All receptors derive from an adult man with Graves' ophthalmopathy. The CDR3 runs from the conserved cysteine through the conserved F or W. The D gene is left open where the match is weak. Only part of the rows carry a size: once, few, many, or a class if the clone is expanded.

J gene | V gene | clone size | CDR3 length | D gene | CDR3 protein | CDR3 DNA
TRBJ2-7 | TRBV25-1 | . | 17 | . | CASSQDLSTGGDYEQYF | TGTGCCAGCAGCCAAGATTTAAGCACAGGTGGGGACTACGAGCAGTACTTC
TRBJ2-2 | TRBV7-2 | . | 15 | TRBD2 | CASSAFWGGTGELFF | TGTGCCAGCAGCGCCTTCTGGGGGGGAACCGGGGAGCTGTTTTTT
TRBJ2-7 | TRBV4-1 | few | 15 | TRBD1 | CASSHTTGPGYEQYF | TGCGCCAGCAGCCATACGACAGGGCCAGGCTACGAGCAGTACTTC
TRBJ1-2 | TRBV2 | few | 15 | TRBD1 | CASSLAGTAVYGYTF | TGTGCCAGCAGCCTCGCCGGGACAGCCGTTTATGGCTACACCTTC
TRBJ2-5 | TRBV15 | many | 19 | . | CATSRAGRLWGTLQETQYF | TGTGCCACCAGCAGAGCCGGGCGGCTTTGGGGAACCTTGCAAGAGACCCAGTACTTC
TRBJ1-5 | TRBV2 | . | 17 | . | CASSEQGFGVGNQPQHF | TGTGCCAGCAGTGAACAGGGATTCGGGGTGGGCAATCAGCCCCAGCATTTT
TRBJ2-6 | TRBV10-3 | many | 15 | . | CAISGQGSGANVLTF | TGTGCCATCAGTGGCCAGGGTTCTGGGGCCAACGTCCTGACTTTC
TRBJ2-5 | TRBV5-1 | few | 17 | . | CASSLALGTRTQETQYF | TGCGCCAGCAGCTTGGCCCTCGGGACAAGAACACAAGAGACCCAGTACTTC
TRBJ1-3 | TRBV14 | . | 16 | . | CASSRLTGTSGNTIYF | TGTGCCAGCAGCCGTCTGACAGGCACCTCTGGAAACACCATATATTTT
TRBJ2-5 | TRBV30 | . | 14 | . | CAWRLVGAQETQYF | TGTGCCTGGAGACTCGTGGGGGCCCAAGAGACCCAGTACTTC
TRBJ2-2 | TRBV25-1 | many | 16 | . | CASSLAVGRDTGELFF | TGTGCCAGCAGCTTAGCCGTCGGCAGAGACACCGGGGAGCTGTTTTTT
TRBJ1-1 | TRBV29-1 | many | 13 | . | CSVVISLNTEAFF | TGCAGCGTTGTTATCAGTCTGAACACTGAAGCTTTCTTT
TRBJ1-1 | TRBV7-9 | . | 17 | . | CASSQVFQQVMNTEAFF | TGTGCCAGCAGCCAAGTTTTCCAGCAGGTTATGAACACTGAAGCTTTCTTT
TRBJ2-2 | TRBV10-3 | many | 14 | TRBD1 | CAIRETGENGELFF | TGTGCCATCAGGGAGACAGGGGAGAACGGGGAGCTGTTTTTT
TRBJ2-7 | TRBV9 | few | 15 | TRBD1 | CASSVGTGTGAEQYF | TGTGCCAGCAGCGTAGGGACCGGGACAGGGGCCGAGCAGTACTTC
TRBJ1-1 | TRBV5-1 | . | 15 | . | CASSLASSTDTEAFF | TGCGCCAGCAGCTTGGCGTCCTCAACGGACACTGAAGCTTTCTTT
TRBJ1-1 | TRBV7-9 | many | 14 | . | CASTVDPGSTEAFF | TGTGCCAGCACCGTGGACCCGGGAAGCACTGAAGCTTTCTTT
TRBJ2-5 | TRBV7-3 | many | 14 | TRBD1 | CASSQTGGGETQYF | TGTGCCAGCAGTCAGACAGGGGGCGGGGAGACCCAGTACTTC
TRBJ1-4 | TRBV2 | many | 13 | . | CATCSGRGEKLFF | TGTGCCACGTGCAGCGGCCGGGGTGAAAAACTGTTTTTT
TRBJ1-2 | TRBV6-6 | . | 17 | . | CASSYSPFKGQSYGYTF | TGTGCCAGCAGTTACTCGCCATTTAAAGGACAAAGCTATGGCTACACCTTC
TRBJ2-6 | TRBV4-3 | . | 17 | . | CASSLESLNSGANVLTF | TGCGCCAGCAGCCTTGAGTCCTTAAACTCTGGGGCCAACGTCCTGACTTTC
TRBJ2-3 | TRBV7-3 | . | 15 | . | CASSPRLGVGDTQYF | TGTGCCAGCAGCCCAAGGTTGGGGGTTGGAGATACGCAGTATTTT
TRBJ2-1 | TRBV7-2 | few | 15 | TRBD2 | CASSKSGVTYNEQFF | TGTGCCAGCAGTAAAAGCGGGGTAACCTACAATGAGCAGTTCTTC
TRBJ2-5 | TRBV5-4 | few | 15 | . | CASSLWASPQETQYF | TGTGCCAGCAGCTTGTGGGCGAGTCCCCAAGAGACCCAGTACTTC
TRBJ2-7 | TRBV9 | . | 15 | TRBD1 | CASSEEGDRGYEQYF | TGTGCCAGCAGCGAAGAAGGGGACAGGGGTTACGAGCAGTACTTC
TRBJ1-5 | TRBV11-2 | . | 13 | . | CASSWGAAGAQHF | TGTGCCAGCAGCTGGGGGGCAGCCGGAGCCCAGCATTTT
TRBJ2-2 | TRBV20-1 | . | 14 | . | CSAPGSVYTGELFF | TGCAGTGCCCCCGGTTCTGTGTACACCGGGGAGCTGTTTTTT
TRBJ2-2 | TRBV10-3 | many | 14 | . | CASRRDRNTGELFF | TGTGCCAGTAGGAGGGACAGGAACACCGGGGAGCTGTTTTTT
TRBJ1-5 | TRBV5-4 | . | 13 | TRBD1 | CAIEGRGRRPQHF | TGTGCCATCGAGGGGAGGGGGCGGCGGCCCCAGCATTTT
TRBJ2-5 | TRBV4-3 | many | 16 | TRBD1 | CASSQGGTGRQETQYF | TGCGCCAGCAGCCAAGGGGGGACAGGGCGACAAGAGACCCAGTACTTC
TRBJ1-4 | TRBV2 | . | 12 | . | CASSDREVKLFF | TGTGCCAGCAGTGACAGGGAGGTAAAACTGTTTTTT
TRBJ1-5 | TRBV20-1 | few | 13 | . | CSARGHGNQPQHF | TGCAGTGCTAGAGGCCATGGCAATCAGCCCCAGCATTTT
TRBJ2-7 | TRBV7-2 | . | 15 | TRBD2 | CASSSVKAGDYVQYF | TGTGCCAGCAGCTCCGTAAAGGCGGGAGATTACGTGCAGTACTTC
TRBJ1-2 | TRBV6-6 | . | 15 | . | CASSSPQGQSYDYTF | TGTGCCAGCAGTTCCCCCCAGGGGCAGTCCTATGACTACACCTTC
TRBJ2-2 | TRBV10-3 | many | 13 | . | CAISDKGTGELFF | TGTGCCATCAGTGATAAGGGCACCGGGGAGCTGTTTTTT
TRBJ2-7 | TRBV7-8 | . | 14 | TRBD1 | CASSFWTGTYEQYF | TGTGCCAGCAGCTTTTGGACAGGGACCTACGAGCAGTACTTC
TRBJ2-7 | TRBV7-8 | . | 18 | TRBD1 | CASSFPERGRGNSYEQYF | TGTGCCAGCAGCTTTCCCGAAAGGGGGCGTGGGAACTCCTACGAGCAGTACTTC
TRBJ1-6 | TRBV24-1 | . | 17 | TRBD1 | CASSSGGGDRERSPLHF | TGTGCCAGCAGTTCCGGAGGCGGGGACAGAGAAAGGTCACCCCTCCACTTT
TRBJ2-5 | TRBV7-6 | many | 15 | TRBD2 | CASSLAGGYSKTQYF | TGTGCCAGCAGCTTAGCGGGAGGGTACTCGAAGACCCAGTACTTC
TRBJ2-6 | TRBV5-1 | many | 16 | TRBD1 | CASRRDRGNGANVLTF | TGCGCCAGCAGACGGGACAGGGGGAACGGGGCCAACGTCCTGACTTTC
TRBJ1-5 | TRBV28 | few | 13 | . | CASSRIIGQPQHF | TGTGCCAGCAGTCGGATTATTGGACAGCCCCAGCATTTT
TRBJ1-1 | TRBV6-5 | few | 15 | . | CASSYSRAGNTEAFF | TGTGCCAGCAGTTACTCTCGTGCAGGGAACACTGAAGCTTTCTTT
TRBJ2-7 | TRBV2 | . | 16 | . | CASSSTTGQGTYEQYF | TGTGCCAGCAGTTCCACCACGGGGCAGGGGACCTACGAGCAGTACTTC